The source of this T cell receptor (beta chain) is a study of PD-1 blockade in classical Hodgkin lymphoma. The V gene's germline CDR1 is SGDLS and CDR2 YYNGEE. J was trimmed by 5 bases and V by 4 bases; bases with no gene match: 3. CDR3 length: 16 residues. Following autologous stem cell transplantation, relapse occurred in every patient, and exposure to brentuximab vedotin varied. Best responses included complete response and partial response; otherwise, the best response was progressive disease. Only one count was recorded for this clone. TCRdb keeps only in-frame clones here, not all; method: immunoSEQ multiplex PCR. This sample carries some 93,000 clones, more than 90% of them seen once, and the ten largest clones take 2.5% to 3.5%.

The sequencing here drew on peripheral blood mononuclear cells (PBMCs), taken at baseline. The receptor's source is a human donor with classical Hodgkin lymphoma. The V gene is TRBV9, the J gene TRBJ2-2, with 15 positions matching TRBD2. DNA of the CDR3: TGTGCCAGCAGCCCGGGACTAGCGGGAGGAACCGGGGAGCTGTTTTTT. This gives the protein CASSPGLAGGTGELFF.